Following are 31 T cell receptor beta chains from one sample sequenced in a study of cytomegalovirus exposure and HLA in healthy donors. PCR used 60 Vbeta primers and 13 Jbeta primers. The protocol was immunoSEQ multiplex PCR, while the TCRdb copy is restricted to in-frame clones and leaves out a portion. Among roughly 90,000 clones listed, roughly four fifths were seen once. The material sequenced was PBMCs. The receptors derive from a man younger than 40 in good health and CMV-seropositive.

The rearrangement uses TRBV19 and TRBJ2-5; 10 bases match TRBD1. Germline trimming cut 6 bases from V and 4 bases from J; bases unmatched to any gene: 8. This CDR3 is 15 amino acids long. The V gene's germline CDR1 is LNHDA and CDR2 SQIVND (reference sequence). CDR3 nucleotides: TGTGCCAGTAGGCCGACAGGGGGCTTGTTAGAGACCCAGTACTTC. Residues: CASRPTGGLLETQYF.

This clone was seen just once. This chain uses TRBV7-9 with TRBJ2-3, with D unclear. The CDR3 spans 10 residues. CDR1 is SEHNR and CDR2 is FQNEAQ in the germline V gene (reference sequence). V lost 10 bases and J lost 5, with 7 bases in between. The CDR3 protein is CATPGDTQYF. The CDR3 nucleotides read TGTGCCACCCCAGGAGATACGCAGTATTTT. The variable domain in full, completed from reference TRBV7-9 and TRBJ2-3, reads DTGVSQNPRHKITKRGQNVTFRCDPISEHNRLYWYRQTLGQGPEFLTYFQNEAQLEKSRLLSDRFSAERPKGSFSTLEIQRTEQGDSAMYLCATPGDTQYFGPGTRLTVL.

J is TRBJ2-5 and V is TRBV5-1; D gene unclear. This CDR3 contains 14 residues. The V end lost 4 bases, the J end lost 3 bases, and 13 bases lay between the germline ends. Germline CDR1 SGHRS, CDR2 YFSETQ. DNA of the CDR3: TGCGCCAGCAGCCTAAACTCGATTAAAGAGACCCAGTACTTC. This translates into CASSLNSIKETQYF.

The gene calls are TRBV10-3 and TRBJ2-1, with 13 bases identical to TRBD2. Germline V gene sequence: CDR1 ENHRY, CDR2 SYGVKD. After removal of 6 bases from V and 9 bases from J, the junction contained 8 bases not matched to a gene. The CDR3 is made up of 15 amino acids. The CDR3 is CAISPKLAGGGEQFF. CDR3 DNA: TGTGCCATCAGCCCTAAACTAGCGGGAGGGGGTGAGCAGTTCTTC.

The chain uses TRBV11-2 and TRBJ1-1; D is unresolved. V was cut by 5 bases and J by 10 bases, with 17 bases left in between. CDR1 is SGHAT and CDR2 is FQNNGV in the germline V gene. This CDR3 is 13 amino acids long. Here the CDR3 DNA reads TGTGCCAGCAGCCCAAGTCACCCTGGCGGAGCTTTCTTT. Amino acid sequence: CASSPSHPGGAFF. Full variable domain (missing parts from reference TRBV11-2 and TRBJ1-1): EAGVAQSPRYKIIEKRQSVAFWCNPISGHATLYWYQQILGQGPKLLIQFQNNGVVDDSQLPKDRFSAERLKGVDSTLKIQPAKLEDSAVYLCASSPSHPGGAFFGQGTRLTVV.

The CDR3 spells CASSYIKDSNQPQHF. The CDR3 coding sequence is TGTGCCAGCAGTTACATTAAGGACAGTAATCAGCCCCAGCATTTT. This chain connects TRBV28 to TRBJ1-5; D possibly corresponds to TRBD1 (6 bases). Trimming pared 4 bases from V and 4 bases from J, leaving 14 bases between. Germline V lookup: CDR1 MDHEN, CDR2 SYDVKM. The length of the CDR3 is 15 residues.

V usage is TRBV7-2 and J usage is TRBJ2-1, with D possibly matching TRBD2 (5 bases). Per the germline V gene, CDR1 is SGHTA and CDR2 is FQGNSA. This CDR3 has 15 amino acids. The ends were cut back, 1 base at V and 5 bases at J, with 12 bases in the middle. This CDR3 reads CASSLGLASNNEQFF. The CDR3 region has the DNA TGTGCCAGCAGCTTAGGTTTAGCGTCCAACAATGAGCAGTTCTTC.

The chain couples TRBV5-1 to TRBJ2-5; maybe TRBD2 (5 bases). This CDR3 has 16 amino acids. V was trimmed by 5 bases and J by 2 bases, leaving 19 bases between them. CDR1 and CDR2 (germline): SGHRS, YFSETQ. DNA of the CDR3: TGCGCCAGCAGGAGGGCCCGGCAGAACGTACAAGAGACCCAGTACTTC. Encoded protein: CASRRARQNVQETQYF.

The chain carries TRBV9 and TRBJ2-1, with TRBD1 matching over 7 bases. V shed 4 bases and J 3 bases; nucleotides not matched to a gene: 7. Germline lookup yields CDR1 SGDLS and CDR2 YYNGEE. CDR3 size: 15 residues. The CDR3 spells CASSLQGNVYNEQFF. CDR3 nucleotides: TGTGCCAGCAGCTTACAGGGGAACGTCTACAATGAGCAGTTCTTC.

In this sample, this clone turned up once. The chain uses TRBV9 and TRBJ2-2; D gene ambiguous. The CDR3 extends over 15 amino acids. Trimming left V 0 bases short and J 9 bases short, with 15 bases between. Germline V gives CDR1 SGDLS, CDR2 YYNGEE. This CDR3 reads CASSVVAGSHRELFF. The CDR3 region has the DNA TGTGCCAGCAGCGTAGTGGCAGGTTCTCACAGGGAGCTGTTTTTT.

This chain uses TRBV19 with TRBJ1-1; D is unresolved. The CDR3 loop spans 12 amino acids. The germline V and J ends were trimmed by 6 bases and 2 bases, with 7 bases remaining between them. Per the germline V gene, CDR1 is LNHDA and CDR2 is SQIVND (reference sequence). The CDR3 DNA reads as TGTGCCAGTAGCAGACATAACACTGAAGCTTTCTTT. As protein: CASSRHNTEAFF.

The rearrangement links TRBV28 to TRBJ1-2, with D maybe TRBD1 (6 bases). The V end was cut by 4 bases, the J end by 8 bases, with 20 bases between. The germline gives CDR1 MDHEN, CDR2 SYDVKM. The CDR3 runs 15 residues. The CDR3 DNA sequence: TGTGCCAGCAGTTCCCCCAGGGCAGGGGCGTTGGGCTACACCTTC. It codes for CASSSPRAGALGYTF.

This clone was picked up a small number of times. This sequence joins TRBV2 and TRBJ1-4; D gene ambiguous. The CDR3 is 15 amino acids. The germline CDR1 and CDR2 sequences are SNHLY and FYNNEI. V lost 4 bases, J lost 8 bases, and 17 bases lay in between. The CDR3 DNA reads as TGTGCCAGCAGTGTACAGACCCCCTCGGGAGAAAAACTGTTTTTT. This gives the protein CASSVQTPSGEKLFF.

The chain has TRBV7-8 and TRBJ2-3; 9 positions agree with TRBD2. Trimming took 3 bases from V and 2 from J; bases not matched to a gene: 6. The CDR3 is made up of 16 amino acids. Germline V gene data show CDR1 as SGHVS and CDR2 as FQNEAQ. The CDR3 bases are TGTGCCAGCAGCTTTGATAGCGGGAGATTCACAGATACGCAGTATTTT. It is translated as CASSFDSGRFTDTQYF.

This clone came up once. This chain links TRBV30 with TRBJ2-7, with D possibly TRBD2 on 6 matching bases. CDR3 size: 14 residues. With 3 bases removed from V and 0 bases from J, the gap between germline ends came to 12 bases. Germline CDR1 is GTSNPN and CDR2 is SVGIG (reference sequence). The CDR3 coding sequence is TGTGCCTGGAGATTCGGGAGCCTCTCCTACGAGCAGTACTTC. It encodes CAWRFGSLSYEQYF. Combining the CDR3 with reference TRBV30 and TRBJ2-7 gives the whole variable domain SQTIHQWPATLVQPVGSPLSLECTVEGTSNPNLYWYRQAAGRGLQLLFYSVGIGQISSEVPQNLSASRPQDRQFILSSKKLLLSDSGFYLCAWRFGSLSYEQYFGPGTRLTVT.

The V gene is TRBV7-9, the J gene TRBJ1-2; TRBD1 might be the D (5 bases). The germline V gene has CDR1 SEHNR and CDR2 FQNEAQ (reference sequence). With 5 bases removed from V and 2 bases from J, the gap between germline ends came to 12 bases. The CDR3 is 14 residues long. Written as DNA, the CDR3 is TGTGCCAGCAGCCGGGACTCATCGAACTATGGCTACACCTTC. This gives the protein CASSRDSSNYGYTF.

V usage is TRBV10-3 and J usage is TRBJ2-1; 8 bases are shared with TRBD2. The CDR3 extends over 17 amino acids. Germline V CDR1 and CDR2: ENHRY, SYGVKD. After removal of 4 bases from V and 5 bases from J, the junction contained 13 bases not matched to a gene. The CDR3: CAISVRGLASGDNEQFF. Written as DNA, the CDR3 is TGTGCCATCAGTGTTCGTGGACTAGCTTCTGGGGACAATGAGCAGTTCTTC.

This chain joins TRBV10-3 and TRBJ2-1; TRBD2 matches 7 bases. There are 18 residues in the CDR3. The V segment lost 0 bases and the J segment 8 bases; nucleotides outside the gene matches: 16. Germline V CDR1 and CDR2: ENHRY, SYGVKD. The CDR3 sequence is CAISESLGMGGRSDEQFF. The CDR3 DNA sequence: TGTGCCATCAGTGAGTCTCTCGGCATGGGCGGGAGATCGGATGAGCAGTTCTTC.

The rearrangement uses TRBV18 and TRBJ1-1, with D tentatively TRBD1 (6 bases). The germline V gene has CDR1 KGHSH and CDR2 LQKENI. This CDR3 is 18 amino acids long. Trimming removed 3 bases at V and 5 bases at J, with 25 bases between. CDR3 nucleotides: TGTGCCAGCTCACCTCTCATTGAACAGGGAGTAGTAAGAACTGAAGCTTTCTTT. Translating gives CASSPLIEQGVVRTEAFF.

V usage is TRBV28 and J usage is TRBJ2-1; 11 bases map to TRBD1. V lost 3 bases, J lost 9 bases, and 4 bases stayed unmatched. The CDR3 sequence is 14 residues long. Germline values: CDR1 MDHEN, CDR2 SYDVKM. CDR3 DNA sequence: TGTGCCAGCAGTTTTGGACAGGGGGCAGGTGAGCAGTTCTTC. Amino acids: CASSFGQGAGEQFF.

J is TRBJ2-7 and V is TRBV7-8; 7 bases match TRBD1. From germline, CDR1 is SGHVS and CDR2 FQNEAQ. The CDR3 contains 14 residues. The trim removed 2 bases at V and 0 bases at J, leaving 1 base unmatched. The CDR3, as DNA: TGTGCCAGCAGCTTAAGGGACAGCTCCTACGAGCAGTACTTC. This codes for CASSLRDSSYEQYF.

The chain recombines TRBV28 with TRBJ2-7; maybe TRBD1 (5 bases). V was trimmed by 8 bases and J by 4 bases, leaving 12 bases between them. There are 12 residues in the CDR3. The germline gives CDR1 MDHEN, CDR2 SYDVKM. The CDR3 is CASGAVRYEQYF. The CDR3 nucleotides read TGTGCCAGCGGGGCAGTTCGATACGAGCAGTACTTC.

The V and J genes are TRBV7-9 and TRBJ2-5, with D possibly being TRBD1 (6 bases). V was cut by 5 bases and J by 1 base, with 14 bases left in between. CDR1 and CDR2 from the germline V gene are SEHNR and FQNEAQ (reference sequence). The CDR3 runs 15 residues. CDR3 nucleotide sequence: TGTGCCAGCAGCCCAGGGGACGGAGTCCAAGAGACCCAGTACTTC. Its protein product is CASSPGDGVQETQYF.

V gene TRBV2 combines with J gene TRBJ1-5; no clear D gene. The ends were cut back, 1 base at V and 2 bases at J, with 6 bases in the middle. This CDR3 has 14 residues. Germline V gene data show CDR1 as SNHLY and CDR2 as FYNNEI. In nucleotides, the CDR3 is TGTGCCAGCAGTGAAGAGGGAGGCAATCAGCCCCAGCATTTT. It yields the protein CASSEEGGNQPQHF.

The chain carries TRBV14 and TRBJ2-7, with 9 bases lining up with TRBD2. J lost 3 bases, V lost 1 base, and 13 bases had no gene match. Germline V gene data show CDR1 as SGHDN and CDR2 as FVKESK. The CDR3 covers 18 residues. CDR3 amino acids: CASSQGRSSAGGNYEQYF. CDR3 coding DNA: TGTGCCAGCAGCCAAGGGAGGAGCTCTGCGGGAGGGAACTACGAGCAGTACTTC. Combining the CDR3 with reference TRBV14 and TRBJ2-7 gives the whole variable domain EAGVTQFPSHSVIEKGQTVTLRCDPISGHDNLYWYRRVMGKEIKFLLHFVKESKQDESGMPNNRFLAERTGGTYSTLKVQPAELEDSGVYFCASSQGRSSAGGNYEQYFGPGTRLTVT.

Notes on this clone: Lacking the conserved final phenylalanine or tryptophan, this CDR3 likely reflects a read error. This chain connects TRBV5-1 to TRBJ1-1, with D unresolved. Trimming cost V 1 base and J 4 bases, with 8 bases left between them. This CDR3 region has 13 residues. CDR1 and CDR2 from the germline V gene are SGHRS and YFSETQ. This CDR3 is CASSLNPSTEAFL. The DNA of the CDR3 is TGCGCCAGCAGCTTGAACCCATCCACTGAAGCTTTCCTT.

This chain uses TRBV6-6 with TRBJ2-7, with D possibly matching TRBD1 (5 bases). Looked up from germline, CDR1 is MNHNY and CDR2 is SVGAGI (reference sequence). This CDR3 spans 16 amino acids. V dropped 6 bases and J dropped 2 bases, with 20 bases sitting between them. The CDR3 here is CASSRTQGRSAYEQYF. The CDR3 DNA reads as TGTGCCAGCAGCCGAACGCAGGGCCGATCGGCCTACGAGCAGTACTTC.

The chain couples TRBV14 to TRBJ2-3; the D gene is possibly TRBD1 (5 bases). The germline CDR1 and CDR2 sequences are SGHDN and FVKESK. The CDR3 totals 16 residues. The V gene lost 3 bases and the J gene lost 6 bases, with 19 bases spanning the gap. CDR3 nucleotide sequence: TGTGCCAGCAGCCACAATCCCGACGCCAAGGGGGATACGCAGTATTTT. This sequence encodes CASSHNPDAKGDTQYF.

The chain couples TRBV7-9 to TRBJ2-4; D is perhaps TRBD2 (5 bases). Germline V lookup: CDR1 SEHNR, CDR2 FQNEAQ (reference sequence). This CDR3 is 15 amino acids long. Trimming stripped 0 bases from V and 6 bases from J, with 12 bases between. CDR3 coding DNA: TGTGCCAGCAGCTTAGCGGCCGGGAATTCAAACATTCAGTACTTC. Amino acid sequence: CASSLAAGNSNIQYF.

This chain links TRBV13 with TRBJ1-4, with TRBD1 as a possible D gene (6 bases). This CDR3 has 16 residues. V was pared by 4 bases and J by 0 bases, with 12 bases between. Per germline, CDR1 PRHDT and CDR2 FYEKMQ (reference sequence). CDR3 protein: CASSSNRDATNEKLFF. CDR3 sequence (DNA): TGTGCCAGCAGCTCTAACAGGGATGCAACTAATGAAAAACTGTTTTTT.

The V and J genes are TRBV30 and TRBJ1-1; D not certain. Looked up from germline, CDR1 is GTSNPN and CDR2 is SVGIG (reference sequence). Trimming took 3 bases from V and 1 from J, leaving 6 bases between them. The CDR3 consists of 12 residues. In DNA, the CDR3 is TGTGCCTGGAGGGGCCGGAACACTGAAGCTTTCTTT. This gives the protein CAWRGRNTEAFF.